The sequence of this TCR beta chain was determined in a study of shared clonotypes between healthy human individuals. Details on this clone: Antigen specificity is unknown.

Per the germline V gene, CDR1 is SGDLS and CDR2 is YYNGEE. The CDR3 runs to 15 residues. J lost 0 bases, V lost 4 bases, and 4 bases had no gene match. Study-level findings and limits: Though the depth was large, rarefaction showed that sorted-subset sequencing was incomplete.

Sequencing used immunoSEQ multiplex PCR; TCRdb keeps in-frame clones, though not all of them. The sample carries some 2,500,000 clones, under 95% recorded once. The TCR sequence derives from a man between 18 and 29 years old in good health. Some clones in this sample may be carry-over from other donors' samples. The genes are TRBV9 and TRBJ2-3; 8 bases agree with TRBD2. Input material: naive CD4+ T cells from PBMCs. Regarding subset: CD45RA+ positively selected. The CDR3 bases are TGTGCCAGCAGCCGTAGCGGGGTTAGCACAGATACGCAGTATTTT. Residues: CASSRSGVSTDTQYF. Full variable domain (remainder filled in from reference TRBV9 and TRBJ2-3): DSGVTQTPKHLITATGQRVTLRCSPRSGDLSVYWYQQSLDQGLQFLIQYYNGEERAKGNILERFSAQQFPDLHSELNLSSLELGDSALYFCASSRSGVSTDTQYFGPGTRLTVL.